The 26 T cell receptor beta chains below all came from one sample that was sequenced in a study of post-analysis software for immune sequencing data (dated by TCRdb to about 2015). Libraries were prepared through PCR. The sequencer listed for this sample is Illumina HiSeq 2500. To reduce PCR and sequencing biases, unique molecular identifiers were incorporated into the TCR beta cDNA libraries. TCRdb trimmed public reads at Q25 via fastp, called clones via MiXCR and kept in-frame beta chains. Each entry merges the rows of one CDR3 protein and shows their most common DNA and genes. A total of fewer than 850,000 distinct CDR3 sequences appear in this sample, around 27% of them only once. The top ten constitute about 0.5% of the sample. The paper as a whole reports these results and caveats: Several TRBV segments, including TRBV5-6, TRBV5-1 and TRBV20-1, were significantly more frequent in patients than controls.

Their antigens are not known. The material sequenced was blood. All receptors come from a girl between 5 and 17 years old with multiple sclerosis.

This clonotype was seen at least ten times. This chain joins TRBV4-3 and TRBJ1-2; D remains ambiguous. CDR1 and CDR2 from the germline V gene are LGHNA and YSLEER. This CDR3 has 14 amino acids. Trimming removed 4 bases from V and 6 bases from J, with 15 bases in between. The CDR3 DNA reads TGCGCCAGCAGCCCGGCCCCTGCACGGGATGGCTACACCTTC. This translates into CASSPAPARDGYTF.

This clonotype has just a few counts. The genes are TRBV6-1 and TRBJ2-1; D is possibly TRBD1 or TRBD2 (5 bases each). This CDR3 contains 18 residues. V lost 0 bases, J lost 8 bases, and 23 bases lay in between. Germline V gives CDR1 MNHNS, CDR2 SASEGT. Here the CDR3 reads CASSEALVWAGRRDEQFF. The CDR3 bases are TGTGCCAGCAGTGAAGCGCTAGTTTGGGCAGGGAGACGAGATGAGCAGTTCTTC.

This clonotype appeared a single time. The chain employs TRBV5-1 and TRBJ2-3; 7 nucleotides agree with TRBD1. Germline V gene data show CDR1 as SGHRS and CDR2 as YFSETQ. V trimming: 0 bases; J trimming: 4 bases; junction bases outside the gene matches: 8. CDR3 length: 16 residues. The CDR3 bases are TGCGCCAGCAGCTTGGTGGGGACAGACAGCTCAGATACGCAGTATTTT. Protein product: CASSLVGTDSSDTQYF.

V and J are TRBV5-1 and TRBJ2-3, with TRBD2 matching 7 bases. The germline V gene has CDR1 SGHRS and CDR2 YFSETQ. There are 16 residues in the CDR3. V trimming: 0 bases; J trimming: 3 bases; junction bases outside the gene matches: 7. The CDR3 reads CASSLEPSGRTDTQYF. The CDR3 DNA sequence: TGCGCCAGCAGCTTGGAGCCTAGCGGACGAACAGATACGCAGTATTTT. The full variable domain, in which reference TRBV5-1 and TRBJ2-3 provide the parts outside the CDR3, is KAGVTQTPRYLIKTRGQQVTLSCSPISGHRSVSWYQQTPGQGLQFLFEYFSETQRNKGNFPGRFSGRQFSNSRSEMNVSTLELGDSALYLCASSLEPSGRTDTQYFGPGTRLTVL.

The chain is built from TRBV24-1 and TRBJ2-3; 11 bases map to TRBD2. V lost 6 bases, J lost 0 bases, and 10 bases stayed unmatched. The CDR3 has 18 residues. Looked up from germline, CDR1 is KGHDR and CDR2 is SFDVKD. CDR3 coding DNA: TGTGCCACCAGTTACGGGACTAGCGGAGGAACTAGCACAGATACGCAGTATTTT. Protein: CATSYGTSGGTSTDTQYF.

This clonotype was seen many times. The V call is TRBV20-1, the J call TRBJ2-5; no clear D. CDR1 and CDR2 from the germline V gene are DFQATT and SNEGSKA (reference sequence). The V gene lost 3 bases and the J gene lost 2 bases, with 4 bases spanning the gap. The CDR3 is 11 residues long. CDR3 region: CSASVQETQYF. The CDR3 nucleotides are TGCAGTGCTAGTGTACAAGAGACCCAGTACTTC.

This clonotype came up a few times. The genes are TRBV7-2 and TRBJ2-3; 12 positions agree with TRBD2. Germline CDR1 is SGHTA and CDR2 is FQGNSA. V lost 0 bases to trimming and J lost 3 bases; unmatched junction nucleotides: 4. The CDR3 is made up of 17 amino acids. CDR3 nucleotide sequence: TGTGCCAGCAGCTTAGCTGGACTAGCGGGGAGGACAGATACGCAGTATTTT. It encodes CASSLAGLAGRTDTQYF.

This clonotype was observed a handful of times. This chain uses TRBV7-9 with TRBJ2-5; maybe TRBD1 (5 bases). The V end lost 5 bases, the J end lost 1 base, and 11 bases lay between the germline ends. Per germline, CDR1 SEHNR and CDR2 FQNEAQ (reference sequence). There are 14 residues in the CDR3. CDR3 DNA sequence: TGTGCCAGCAGCCCGGACAAGCTCCAAGAGACCCAGTACTTC. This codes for CASSPDKLQETQYF.

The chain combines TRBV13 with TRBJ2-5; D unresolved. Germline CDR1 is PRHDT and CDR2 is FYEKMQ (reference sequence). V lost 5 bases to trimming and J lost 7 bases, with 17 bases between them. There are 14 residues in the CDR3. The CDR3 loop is CASSPLKALGTQYF. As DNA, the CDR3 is TGTGCCAGCAGCCCTCTTAAGGCCCTCGGGACCCAGTACTTC.

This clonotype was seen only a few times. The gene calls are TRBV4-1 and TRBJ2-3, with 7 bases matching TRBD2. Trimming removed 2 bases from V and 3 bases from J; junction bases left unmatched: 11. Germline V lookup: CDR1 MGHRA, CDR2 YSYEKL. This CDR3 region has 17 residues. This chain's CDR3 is CASSQRSGRSRTDTQYF. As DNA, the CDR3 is TGCGCCAGCAGCCAACGCTCCGGGAGGTCCCGGACAGATACGCAGTATTTT.

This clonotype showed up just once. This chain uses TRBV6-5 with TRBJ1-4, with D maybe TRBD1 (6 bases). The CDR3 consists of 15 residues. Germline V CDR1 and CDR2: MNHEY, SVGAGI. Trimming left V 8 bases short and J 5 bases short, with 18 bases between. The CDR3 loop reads CASLPRGGRNEKLFF. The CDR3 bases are TGTGCCAGCCTCCCTCGAGGGGGGAGGAATGAAAAACTGTTTTTT.

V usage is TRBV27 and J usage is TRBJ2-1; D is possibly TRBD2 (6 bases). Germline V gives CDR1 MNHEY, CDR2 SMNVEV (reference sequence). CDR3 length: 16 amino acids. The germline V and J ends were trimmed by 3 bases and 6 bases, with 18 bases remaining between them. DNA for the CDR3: TGTGCCAGCAGTTTTCTGACTAGTCATATCGGCAATGAGCAGTTCTTC. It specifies CASSFLTSHIGNEQFF.

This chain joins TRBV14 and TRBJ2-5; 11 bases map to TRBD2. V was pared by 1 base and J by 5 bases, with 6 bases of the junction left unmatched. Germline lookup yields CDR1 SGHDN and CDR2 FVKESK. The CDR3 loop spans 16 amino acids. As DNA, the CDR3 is TGTGCCAGCAGCCAAGCGCTAGCGGGGGGCGTGGAGACCCAGTACTTC. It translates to CASSQALAGGVETQYF.

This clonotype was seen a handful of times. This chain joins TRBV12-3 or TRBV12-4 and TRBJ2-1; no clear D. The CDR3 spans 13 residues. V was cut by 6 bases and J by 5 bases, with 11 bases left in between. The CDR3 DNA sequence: TGTGCCAGCAGGAACTACCCCGACAATGAGCAGTTCTTC. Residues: CASRNYPDNEQFF.

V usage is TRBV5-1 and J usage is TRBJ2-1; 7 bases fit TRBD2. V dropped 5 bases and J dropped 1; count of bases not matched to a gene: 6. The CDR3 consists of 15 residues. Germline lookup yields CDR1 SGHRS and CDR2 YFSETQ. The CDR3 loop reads CASSRLAASYNEQFF. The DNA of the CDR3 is TGCGCCAGCAGTCGGCTAGCGGCTTCCTACAATGAGCAGTTCTTC.

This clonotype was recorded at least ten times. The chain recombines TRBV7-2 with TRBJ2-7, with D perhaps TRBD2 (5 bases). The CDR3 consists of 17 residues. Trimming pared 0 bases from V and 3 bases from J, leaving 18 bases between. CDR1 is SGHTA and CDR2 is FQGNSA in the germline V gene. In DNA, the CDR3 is TGTGCCAGCAGCTTAGCCACCTCGCGGGCGGTCCACTACGAGCAGTACTTC. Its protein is CASSLATSRAVHYEQYF.

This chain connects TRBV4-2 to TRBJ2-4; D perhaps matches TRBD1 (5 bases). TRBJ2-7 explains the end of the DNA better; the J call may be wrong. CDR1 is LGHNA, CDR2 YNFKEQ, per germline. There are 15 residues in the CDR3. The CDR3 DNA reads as TGTGCCAGCAGCCAAGAGTCCCAGGGTTCCGACGAGCAGTACTTC. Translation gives CASSQESQGSDEQYF.

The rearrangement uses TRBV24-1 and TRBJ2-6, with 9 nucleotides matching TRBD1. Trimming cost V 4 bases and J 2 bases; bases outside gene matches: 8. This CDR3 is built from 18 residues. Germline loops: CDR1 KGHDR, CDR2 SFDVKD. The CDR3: CATSDPRDRETGANVLTF. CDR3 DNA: TGTGCCACCAGTGACCCCCGGGACAGGGAGACTGGGGCCAACGTCCTGACTTTC.

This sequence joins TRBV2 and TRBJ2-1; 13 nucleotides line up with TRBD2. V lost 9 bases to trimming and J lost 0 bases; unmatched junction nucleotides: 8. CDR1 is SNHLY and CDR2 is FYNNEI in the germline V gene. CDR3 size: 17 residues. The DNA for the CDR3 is TGTGCCAGATCCGGGACTAGCGGGGAGAGCTCCTACAATGAGCAGTTCTTC. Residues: CARSGTSGESSYNEQFF.

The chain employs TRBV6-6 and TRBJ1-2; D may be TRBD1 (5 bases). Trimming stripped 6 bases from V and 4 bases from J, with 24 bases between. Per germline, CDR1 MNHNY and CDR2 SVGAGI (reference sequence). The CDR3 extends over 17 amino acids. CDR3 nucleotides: TGTGCCAGCAGATTCTACGGGACCGGAGACGGATCCTATGGCTACACCTTC. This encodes CASRFYGTGDGSYGYTF.

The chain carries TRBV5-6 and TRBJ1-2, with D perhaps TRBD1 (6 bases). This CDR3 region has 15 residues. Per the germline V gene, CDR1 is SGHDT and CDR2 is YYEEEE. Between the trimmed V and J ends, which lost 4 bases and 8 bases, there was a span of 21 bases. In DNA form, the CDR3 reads TGTGCCAGCAGCCCCGGCCTACGGGGGGCGCGCGGCTACACCTTC. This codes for CASSPGLRGARGYTF. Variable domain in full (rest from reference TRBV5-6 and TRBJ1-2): DAGVTQSPTHLIKTRGQQVTLRCSPKSGHDTVSWYQQALGQGPQFIFQYYEEEERQRGNFPDRFSGHQFPNYSSELNVNALLLGDSALYLCASSPGLRGARGYTFGSGTRLTVV.

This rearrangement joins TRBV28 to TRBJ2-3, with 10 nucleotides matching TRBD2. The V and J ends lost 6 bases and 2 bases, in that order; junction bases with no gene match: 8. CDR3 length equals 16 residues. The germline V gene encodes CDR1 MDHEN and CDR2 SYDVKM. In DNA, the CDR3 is TGTGCCAGCAGCTGGGCTAGCGGGGGTAACACAGATACGCAGTATTTT. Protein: CASSWASGGNTDTQYF.

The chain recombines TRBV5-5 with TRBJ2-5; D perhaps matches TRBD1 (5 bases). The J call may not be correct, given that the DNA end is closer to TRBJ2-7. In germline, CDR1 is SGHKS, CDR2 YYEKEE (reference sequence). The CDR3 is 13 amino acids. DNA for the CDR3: TGTGCCAGCAGCTTCGCAGGGCAGAACGAGCAGTACTTC. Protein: CASSFAGQNEQYF.

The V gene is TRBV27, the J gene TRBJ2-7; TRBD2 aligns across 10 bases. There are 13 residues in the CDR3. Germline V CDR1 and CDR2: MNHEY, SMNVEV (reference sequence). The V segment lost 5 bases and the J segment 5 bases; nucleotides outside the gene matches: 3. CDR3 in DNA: TGTGCCAGCAGTACGGGACTAGCGAACGAGCAGTACTTC. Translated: CASSTGLANEQYF.

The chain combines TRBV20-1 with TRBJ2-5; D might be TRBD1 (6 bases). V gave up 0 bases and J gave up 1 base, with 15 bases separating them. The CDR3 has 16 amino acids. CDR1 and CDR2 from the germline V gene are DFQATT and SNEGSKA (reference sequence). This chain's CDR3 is CSARDYAGAIQETQYF. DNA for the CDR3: TGCAGTGCTAGAGATTATGCAGGGGCTATCCAAGAGACCCAGTACTTC.

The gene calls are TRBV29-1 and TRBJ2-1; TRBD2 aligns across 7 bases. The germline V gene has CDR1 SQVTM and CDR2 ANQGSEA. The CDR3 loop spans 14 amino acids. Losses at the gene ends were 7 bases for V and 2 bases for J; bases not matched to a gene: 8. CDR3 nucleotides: TGCAGCGCGTTCGGGGGGATCACCTACAATGAGCAGTTCTTC. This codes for CSAFGGITYNEQFF.